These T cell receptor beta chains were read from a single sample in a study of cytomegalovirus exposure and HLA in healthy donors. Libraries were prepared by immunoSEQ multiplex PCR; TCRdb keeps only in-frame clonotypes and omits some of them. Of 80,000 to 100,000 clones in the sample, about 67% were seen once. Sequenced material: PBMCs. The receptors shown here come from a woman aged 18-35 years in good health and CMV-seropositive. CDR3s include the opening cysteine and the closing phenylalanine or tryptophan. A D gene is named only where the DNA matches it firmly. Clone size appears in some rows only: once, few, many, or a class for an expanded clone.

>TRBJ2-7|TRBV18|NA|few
TGTGCCAGCTCAGCGACAGGCTCGGAGGAGCAGTACTTC
CASSATGSEEQYF
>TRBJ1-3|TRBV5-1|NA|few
TGCGCCAGCAGCTTGGGACAGACCTCTGGAAACACCATATATTTT
CASSLGQTSGNTIYF
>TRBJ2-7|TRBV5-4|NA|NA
TGTGCCAGCACCCTTACCTCCCTTTCCGGGAAGGCCGAGCAGTACTTC
CASTLTSLSGKAEQYF
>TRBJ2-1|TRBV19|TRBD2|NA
TGTGCCAGTAGTATACTAGCGGGGGGGAGCTCCTACAATGAGCAGTTCTTC
CASSILAGGSSYNEQFF
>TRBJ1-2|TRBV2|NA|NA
TGTGCCAGCAATGCGGACGCCGGGGTTCATGGCTACACCTTC
CASNADAGVHGYTF
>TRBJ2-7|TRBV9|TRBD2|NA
TGTGCCAGCAGCGCTCGGAGCGGGGGGGCCTACGAGCAGTACTTC
CASSARSGGAYEQYF
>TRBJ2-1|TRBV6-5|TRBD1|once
TGTGCCAGCAGACAAGGGGGCTCCGGCAATGAGCAGTTCTTC
CASRQGGSGNEQFF
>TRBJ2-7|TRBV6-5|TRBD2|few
TGTGCCAGCAGTTACCTGACTAGCGGGAGCTCCTACGAGCAGTACTTC
CASSYLTSGSSYEQYF
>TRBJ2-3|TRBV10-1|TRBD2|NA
TGCGCCAGCGATACTAGCGGGGGGGCTACAGATACGCAGTATTTT
CASDTSGGATDTQYF
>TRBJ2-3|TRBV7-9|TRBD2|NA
TGTGCCAGCAGCTTGGGACTAGCGGCAGATACGCAGTATTTT
CASSLGLAADTQYF
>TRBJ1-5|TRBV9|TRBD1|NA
TGTGCCAGCAGTGCCGGGACAGGGTTTCAGCCCCAGCATTTT
CASSAGTGFQPQHF
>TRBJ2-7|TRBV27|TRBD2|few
TGTGCCAGCTCCCAGAACGGACTAGCGGGGGGGAGTCAATACTTC
CASSQNGLAGGSQYF
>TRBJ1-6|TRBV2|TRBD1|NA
TGTGCCAGCAGTGGGGACAGGGGGAAGGGGTCACCCCTCCACTTT
CASSGDRGKGSPLHF
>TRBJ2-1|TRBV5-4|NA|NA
TGTGCCAGCAGCTTAAACGGGGGGCCCTACAATGAGCAGTTCTTC
CASSLNGGPYNEQFF
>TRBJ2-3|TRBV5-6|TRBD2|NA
TGTGCCAGCAGCGGAGGGCGCCGGCCGGGACTAGCATTGGATACGCAGTATTTT
CASSGGRRPGLALDTQYF
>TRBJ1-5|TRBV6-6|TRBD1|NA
TGTGCCAGCAGTACAGGGGGCTACAATCAGCCCCAGCATTTT
CASSTGGYNQPQHF
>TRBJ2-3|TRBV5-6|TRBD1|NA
TGTGCCAGCAGCACTATTGACAGGGTGTCGGCAGATACGCAGTATTTT
CASSTIDRVSADTQYF
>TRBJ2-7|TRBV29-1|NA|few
TGCCCAGTTGAGAGGGTCCAGGAGCAGTACTTC
CPVERVQEQYF
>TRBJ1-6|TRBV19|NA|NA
TGTGCCAGTAGTATGAGGAATTCACCCCTCCACTTT
CASSMRNSPLHF
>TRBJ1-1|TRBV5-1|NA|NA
TGCGCCAGCAGCTTGGGACAAACCTACATGAACACTGAAGCTTTCTTT
CASSLGQTYMNTEAFF
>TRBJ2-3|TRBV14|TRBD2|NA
TGTGCCAGCAGCCGTCAAGCGGGGGCGGGGGATACGCAGTATTTT
CASSRQAGAGDTQYF
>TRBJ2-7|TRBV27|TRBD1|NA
TGTGCCAGCAGCCCCGGGGGACAGGGAATAAGCGAGCAGTACTTC
CASSPGGQGISEQYF
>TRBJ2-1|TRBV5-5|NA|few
TGTGCCAGCAGCTTGGAGGCGGGGACCTCCTACAATGAGCAGTTCTTC
CASSLEAGTSYNEQFF
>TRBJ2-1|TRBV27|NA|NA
TGTGCCAGTATGCGGGCCCCCGAGGGCGACAATGAGCAGTTCTTC
CASMRAPEGDNEQFF
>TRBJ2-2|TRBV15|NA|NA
TGTGCCACCAGCAGAGATCACATCTTCGCTGCCTCGAACACCGGGGAGCTGTTTTTT
CATSRDHIFAASNTGELFF
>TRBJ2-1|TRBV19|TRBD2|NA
TGTGCCAGTAGCCCGGGACTAGCGGTTTCCTACAATGAGCAGTTCTTC
CASSPGLAVSYNEQFF
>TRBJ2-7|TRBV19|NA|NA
TGTGCCAGTAGTATGCGTGGAGCCGAGCAGTACTTC
CASSMRGAEQYF
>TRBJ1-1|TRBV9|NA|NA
TGTGCCAGCACCGGAGGGGTGAACACTGAAGCTTTCTTT
CASTGGVNTEAFF
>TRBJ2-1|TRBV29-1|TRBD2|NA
TGCAGCGCGTCCCGGGGACTAGCGGCGGACTCCTACAATGAGCAGTTCTTC
CSASRGLAADSYNEQFF
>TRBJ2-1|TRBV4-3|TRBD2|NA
TGCGCCAGCAGCCAAGGACTAGCGGTTTACAATGAGCAGTTCTTC
CASSQGLAVYNEQFF
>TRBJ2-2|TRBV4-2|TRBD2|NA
TGTGCCAGCAGCCAGCCAGGCGGGGGGGGCACCGGGGAGCTGTTTTTT
CASSQPGGGGTGELFF
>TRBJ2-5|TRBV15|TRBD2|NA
TGTGCCACCAGCGGCCCGACTAGCGGTGTGGGGGAGACCCAGTACTTC
CATSGPTSGVGETQYF
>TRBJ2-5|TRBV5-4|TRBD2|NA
TGTGCCAGCAGCTTTAGCGGGGGGCATCAAGAGACCCAGTACTTC
CASSFSGGHQETQYF
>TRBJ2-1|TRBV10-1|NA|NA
TGCGCCAGCAGTGAGGAGCGGACTCACCCAACGGTCTATGAGCAGTTCTTC
CASSEERTHPTVYEQFF
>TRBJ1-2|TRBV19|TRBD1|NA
TGTGCCAGTAGTATAGGCGGACAGGGAAACTATGGCTACACCTTC
CASSIGGQGNYGYTF
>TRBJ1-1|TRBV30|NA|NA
TGTGCCTGGAGTGTATGGGGGGGTAAGAACACTGAAGCTTTCTTT
CAWSVWGGKNTEAFF
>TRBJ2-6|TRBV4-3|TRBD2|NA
TGCGCCAGCAGTCAAGATGGGGGGGCTGGGGCCAACGTCCTGACTTTC
CASSQDGGAGANVLTF
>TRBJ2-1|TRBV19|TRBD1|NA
TGTGCTGTCAGGGGACAGGGTAACAATGAGCAGTTCTTC
CAVRGQGNNEQFF
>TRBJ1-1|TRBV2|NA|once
TGTGCCAGCAGTGAAGCGGGCGTCAGTGAAGCTTTCTTT
CASSEAGVSEAFF
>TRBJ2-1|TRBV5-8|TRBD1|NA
TGTGCCAGCAGCTTTGTGGACAGGGGATGGGATGAGCAGTTCTTC
CASSFVDRGWDEQFF
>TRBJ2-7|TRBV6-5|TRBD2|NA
TGTGCCAGCAGTCCCACTACTAGCGGGATATCTGAGCAGTACTTC
CASSPTTSGISEQYF
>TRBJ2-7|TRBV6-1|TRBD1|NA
TGTGCCAGCAGTGCGACAGGGTCGGACTACGAGCAGTACTTC
CASSATGSDYEQYF
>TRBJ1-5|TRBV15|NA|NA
TGTGCCACCAGCAGAGGTGAGGGGGTCGGGCAGCCCCAGCATTTT
CATSRGEGVGQPQHF
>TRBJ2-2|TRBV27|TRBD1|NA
TGTGCCAGCAGTGGACAGGGTCCCACCGGGGAGCTGTTTTTT
CASSGQGPTGELFF
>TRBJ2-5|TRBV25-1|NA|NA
TGTGCCAGCAGTGAAACGATGGTTCGGGAGACCCAGTACTTC
CASSETMVRETQYF
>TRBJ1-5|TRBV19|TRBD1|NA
TGTGCCAGTAGTATAAGGTCCGGGACAGGGTCTGGGAATCAGCCCCAGCATTTT
CASSIRSGTGSGNQPQHF
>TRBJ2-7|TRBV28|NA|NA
TGTGCCAGCAGTTACCAGGGGTACGCCTACGAGCAGTACTTC
CASSYQGYAYEQYF
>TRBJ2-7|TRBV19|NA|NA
TGTGCCAGTACCACACCGGGACTCCACGAGCAGTACTTC
CASTTPGLHEQYF
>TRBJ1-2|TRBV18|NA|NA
TGTGCCAGCTCACCAGCCGGGAAAGGCTACACCTTC
CASSPAGKGYTF
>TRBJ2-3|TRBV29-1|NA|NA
TGCAGCGTTGATGCGGGAGATACGCAGTATTTT
CSVDAGDTQYF
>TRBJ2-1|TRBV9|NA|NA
TGTGCCAGCAGCGTAGTAGGGGGGGTCTCATACAATGAGCAGTTCTTC
CASSVVGGVSYNEQFF
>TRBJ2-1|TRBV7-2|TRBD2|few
TGTGCCAGCAATAGCGGGGTACACAATGAGCAGTTCTTC
CASNSGVHNEQFF
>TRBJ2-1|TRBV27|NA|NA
TGTGCCAGCAGGCATCTATCTAGCGCCCAACTCAATGAGCAGTTCTTC
CASRHLSSAQLNEQFF